This TCR beta chain was identified during a study of cytomegalovirus exposure and HLA in healthy donors. Clones were sequenced by immunoSEQ multiplex PCR, and TCRdb holds only the in-frame ones, with some missing. The repertoire holds 200,000 to 300,000 clones, with about 86% as singletons. Whole-study results and caveats: TCR sequences were mostly rare, though some public TCRs occurred in many donors. CMV antigen specificity was confirmed in vitro for three CMV-associated chains.

In this sample, this clone turned up once. Its target is unknown. The material sequenced was PBMCs. This TCR was recovered from a man between 18 and 29 years old in good health and CMV-seronegative.

This chain's CDR3 is CASSHTSGGSSYEQYF. The CDR3 DNA reads TGCGCCAGCAGCCACACCAGCGGGGGGAGCTCCTACGAGCAGTACTTC. The V call is TRBV4-1, the J call TRBJ2-7, with 9 nucleotides matching TRBD2. Germline assignment: CDR1 MGHRA and CDR2 YSYEKL. The CDR3 runs 16 residues. V lost 3 bases, J lost 0 bases, and 6 bases stayed unmatched.